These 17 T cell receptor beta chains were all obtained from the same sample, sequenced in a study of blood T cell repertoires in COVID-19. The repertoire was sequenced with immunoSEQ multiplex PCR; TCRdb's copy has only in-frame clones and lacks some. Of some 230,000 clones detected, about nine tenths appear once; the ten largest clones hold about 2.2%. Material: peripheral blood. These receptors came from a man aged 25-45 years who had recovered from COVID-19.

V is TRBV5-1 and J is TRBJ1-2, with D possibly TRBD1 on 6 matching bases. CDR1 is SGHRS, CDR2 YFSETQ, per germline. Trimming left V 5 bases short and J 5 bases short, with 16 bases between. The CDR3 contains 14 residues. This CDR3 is CASSDPGEWYGYTF. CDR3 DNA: TGCGCCAGCAGTGATCCAGGGGAATGGTATGGCTACACCTTC.

CDR3 sequence: CATSDGGVLEQPQHF. DNA of the CDR3: TGTGCCACCAGTGATGGCGGGGTTCTGGAGCAGCCCCAGCATTTT. The J gene is TRBJ1-5, the V gene TRBV24-1; unclear D gene. The CDR3 contains 15 residues. Trimming removed 3 bases from V and 7 bases from J, with 15 bases in between. Germline-derived CDR1 and CDR2 are KGHDR and SFDVKD.

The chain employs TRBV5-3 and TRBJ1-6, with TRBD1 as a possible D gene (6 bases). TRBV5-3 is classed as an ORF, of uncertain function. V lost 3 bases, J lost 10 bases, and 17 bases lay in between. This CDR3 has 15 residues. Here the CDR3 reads CARSSKTGMSSPLHF. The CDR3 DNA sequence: TGTGCCAGAAGCTCGAAAACAGGGATGAGCTCACCCCTCCACTTT.

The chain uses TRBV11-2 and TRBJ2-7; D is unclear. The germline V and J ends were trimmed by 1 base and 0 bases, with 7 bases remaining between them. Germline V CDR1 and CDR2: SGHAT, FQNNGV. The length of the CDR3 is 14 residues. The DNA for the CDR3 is TGTGCCAGCAGCTTAGGGCCGAACTCCTACGAGCAGTACTTC. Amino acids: CASSLGPNSYEQYF.

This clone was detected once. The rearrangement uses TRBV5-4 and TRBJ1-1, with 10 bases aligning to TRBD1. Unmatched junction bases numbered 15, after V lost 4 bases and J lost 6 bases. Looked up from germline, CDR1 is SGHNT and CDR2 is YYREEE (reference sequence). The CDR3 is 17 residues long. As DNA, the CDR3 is TGTGCCAGCAGCCGAAGGGACAGGGGCACTTCATTCCCTGAAGCTTTCTTT. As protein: CASSRRDRGTSFPEAFF.

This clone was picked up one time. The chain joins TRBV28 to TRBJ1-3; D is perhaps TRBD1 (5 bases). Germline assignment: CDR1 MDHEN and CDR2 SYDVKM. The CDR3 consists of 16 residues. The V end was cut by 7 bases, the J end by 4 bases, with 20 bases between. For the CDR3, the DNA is TGTGCCAGCATAAGCGACAGTTTGATCTCAGGAAACACCATATATTTT. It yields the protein CASISDSLISGNTIYF.

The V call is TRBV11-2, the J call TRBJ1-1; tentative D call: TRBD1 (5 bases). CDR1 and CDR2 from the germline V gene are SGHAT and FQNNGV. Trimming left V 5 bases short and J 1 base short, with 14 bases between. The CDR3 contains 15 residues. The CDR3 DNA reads TGTGCCAGCAGCCTCGGAGTGGGGCGGAACACTGAAGCTTTCTTT. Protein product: CASSLGVGRNTEAFF.

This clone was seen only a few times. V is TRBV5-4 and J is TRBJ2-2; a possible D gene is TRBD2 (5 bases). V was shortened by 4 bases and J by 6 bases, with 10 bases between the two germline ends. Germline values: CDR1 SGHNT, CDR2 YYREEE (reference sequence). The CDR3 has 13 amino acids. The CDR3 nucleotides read TGTGCCAGCAGCCTAATGCGGGCCGGGGAGCTGTTTTTT. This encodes CASSLMRAGELFF.

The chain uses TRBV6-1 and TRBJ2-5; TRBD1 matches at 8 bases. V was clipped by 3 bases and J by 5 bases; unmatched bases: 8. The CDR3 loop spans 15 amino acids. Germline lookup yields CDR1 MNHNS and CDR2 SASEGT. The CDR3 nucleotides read TGTGCCAGCAGTGACCCGGGACAGGTCGGGGAGACCCAGTACTTC. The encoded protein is CASSDPGQVGETQYF.

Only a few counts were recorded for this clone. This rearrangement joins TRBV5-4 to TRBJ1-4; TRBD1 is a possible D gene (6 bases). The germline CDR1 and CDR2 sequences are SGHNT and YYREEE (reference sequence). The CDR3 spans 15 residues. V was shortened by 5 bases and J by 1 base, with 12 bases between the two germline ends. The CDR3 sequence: CASRRGGGTNEKLFF. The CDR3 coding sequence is TGTGCCAGCAGGAGGGGGGGAGGAACTAATGAAAAACTGTTTTTT. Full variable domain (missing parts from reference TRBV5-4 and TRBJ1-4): ETGVTQSPTHLIKTRGQQVTLRCSSQSGHNTVSWYQQALGQGPQFIFQYYREEENGRGNFPPRFSGLQFPNYSSELNVNALELDDSALYLCASRRGGGTNEKLFFGSGTQLSVL.

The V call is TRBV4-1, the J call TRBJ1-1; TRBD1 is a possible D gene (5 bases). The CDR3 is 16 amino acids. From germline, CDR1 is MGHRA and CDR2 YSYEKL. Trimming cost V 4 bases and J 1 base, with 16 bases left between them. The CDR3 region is CASSPSQGSPNTEAFF. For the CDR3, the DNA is TGCGCCAGCAGCCCAAGTCAGGGCTCCCCGAACACTGAAGCTTTCTTT.

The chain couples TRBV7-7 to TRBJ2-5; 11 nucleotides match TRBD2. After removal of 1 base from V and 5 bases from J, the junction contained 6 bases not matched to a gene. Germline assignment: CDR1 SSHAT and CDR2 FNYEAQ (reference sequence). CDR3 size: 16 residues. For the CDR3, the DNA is TGTGCCAGCAGCTTAGTAATAGCGGGGGGGACGGAGACCCAGTACTTC. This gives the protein CASSLVIAGGTETQYF.

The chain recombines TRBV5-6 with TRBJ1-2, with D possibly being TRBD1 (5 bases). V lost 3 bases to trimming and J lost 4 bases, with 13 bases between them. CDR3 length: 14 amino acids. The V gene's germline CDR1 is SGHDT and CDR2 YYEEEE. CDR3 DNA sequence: TGTGCCAGCAGCTCCCCACGGGGGATCTATGGCTACACCTTC. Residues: CASSSPRGIYGYTF.

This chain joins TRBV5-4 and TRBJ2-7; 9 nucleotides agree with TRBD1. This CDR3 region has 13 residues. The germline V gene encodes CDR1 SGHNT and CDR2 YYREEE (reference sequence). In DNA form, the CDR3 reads TGTGCCAGCAGCGGAGGGACAGGGTTTAATAGTTCTGTC. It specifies CASSGGTGFNSSV.

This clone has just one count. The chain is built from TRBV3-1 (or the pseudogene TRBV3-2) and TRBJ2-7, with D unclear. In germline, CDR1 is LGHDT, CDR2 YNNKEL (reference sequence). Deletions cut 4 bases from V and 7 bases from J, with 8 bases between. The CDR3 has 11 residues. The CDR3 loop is CASSLEREQYF. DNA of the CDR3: TGTGCCAGCAGCCTGGAGAGGGAGCAGTACTTC.

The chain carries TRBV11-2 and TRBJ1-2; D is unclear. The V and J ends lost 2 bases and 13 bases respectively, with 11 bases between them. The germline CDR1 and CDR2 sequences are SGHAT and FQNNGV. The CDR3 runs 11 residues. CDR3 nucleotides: TGTGCCAGCAGCTTATTTCTACAGATCACCTTC. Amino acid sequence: CASSLFLQITF.

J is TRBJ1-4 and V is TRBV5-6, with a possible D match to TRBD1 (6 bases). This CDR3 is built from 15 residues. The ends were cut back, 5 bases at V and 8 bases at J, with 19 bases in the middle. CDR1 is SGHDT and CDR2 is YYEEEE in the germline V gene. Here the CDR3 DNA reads TGTGCCAGCAGTCGATACAGGGCGCCTAGGGAAAAACTGTTTTTT. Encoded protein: CASSRYRAPREKLFF.